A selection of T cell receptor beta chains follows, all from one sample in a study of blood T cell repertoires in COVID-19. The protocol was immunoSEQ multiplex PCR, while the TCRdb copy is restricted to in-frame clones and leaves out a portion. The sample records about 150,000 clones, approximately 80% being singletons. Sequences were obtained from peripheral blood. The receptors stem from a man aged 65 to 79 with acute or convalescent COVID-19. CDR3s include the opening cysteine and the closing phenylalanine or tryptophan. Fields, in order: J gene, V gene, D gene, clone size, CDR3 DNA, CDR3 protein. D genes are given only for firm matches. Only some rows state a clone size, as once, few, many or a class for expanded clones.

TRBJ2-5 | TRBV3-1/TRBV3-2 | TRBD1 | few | TGTGCCAGCGCTCCGGGACAGGGTAGGGAAGAGACCCAGTACTTC | CASAPGQGREETQYF
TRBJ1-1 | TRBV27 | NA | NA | TGTGCCAGCAGCCCCGGCGTGGGGCGGGGCTTCACTGAAGCTTTCTTT | CASSPGVGRGFTEAFF
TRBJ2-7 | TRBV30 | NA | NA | TGTGCCTGGAGGGTGTCACAGGCGTTCCACGAGCAGTACTTC | CAWRVSQAFHEQYF
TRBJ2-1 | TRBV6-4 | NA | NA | TGTGCCAGCAGTGACTCCGCGAGAAACAATGAGCAGTTCTTC | CASSDSARNNEQFF
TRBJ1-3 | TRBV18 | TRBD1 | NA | TGTGCCAGCTCACCGGGACAGGGAGTTACTGGAAACACCATATATTTT | CASSPGQGVTGNTIYF
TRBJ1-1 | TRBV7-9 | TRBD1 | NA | TGTGCCAGCAGCTCCGGACAGGCGACTGAAGCTTTCTTT | CASSSGQATEAFF
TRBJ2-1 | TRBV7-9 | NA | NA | TGTGCCAGCAGCTCGTCGGCGGCAGGGGTCTCCTACAATGAGCAGTTCTTC | CASSSSAAGVSYNEQFF
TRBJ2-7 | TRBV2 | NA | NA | TGTGCCAGCAGTCCCCGTCACTTCGAAAGCTCCTACGAGCAGTACTTC | CASSPRHFESSYEQYF
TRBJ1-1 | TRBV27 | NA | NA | TGTGCCAGCAGTAGTGAGGTAAAAACTGAAGCTTTCTTT | CASSSEVKTEAFF
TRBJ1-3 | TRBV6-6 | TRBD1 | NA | TGTGCCAGCAGTTACCAACAGGGGGCTGGAGGAAACACCATATATTTT | CASSYQQGAGGNTIYF
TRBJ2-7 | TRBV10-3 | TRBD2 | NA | TGTGCCATCAGTGCCATAGCGGGAGTTAGTCGCGAGCAGTACTTC | CAISAIAGVSREQYF
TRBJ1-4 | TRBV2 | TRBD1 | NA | TGTGCCAGCGGATGGACAGGGTCGCGTGAAAAACTGTTTTTT | CASGWTGSREKLFF
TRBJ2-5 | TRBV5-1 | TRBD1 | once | TGCGCCAGCAGCCCGGAGGACAGGGGAGAGACCCAGTACTTC | CASSPEDRGETQYF
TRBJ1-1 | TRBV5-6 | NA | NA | TGTGCCAGCAGCTTGGGGGGCATGAACACTGAAGCTTTCTTT | CASSLGGMNTEAFF
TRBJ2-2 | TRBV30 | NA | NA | TGTGCCTGGACGGCAGGGAACACCGGGGAGCTGTTTTTT | CAWTAGNTGELFF
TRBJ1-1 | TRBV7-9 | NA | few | TGTGCCAGCAGCTTAGTCGGGGACACTGAAGCTTTCTTT | CASSLVGDTEAFF
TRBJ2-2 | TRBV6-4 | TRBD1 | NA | TGTGCCAGCACCCCTCGGACAGGCGGGGAGCTGTTTTTT | CASTPRTGGELFF
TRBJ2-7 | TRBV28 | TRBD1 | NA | TGTGCCAGCAGGCTGACAGGGGTGGGCCACGAGCAGTACTTC | CASRLTGVGHEQYF
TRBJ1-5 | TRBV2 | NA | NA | TGTGCCAGCCTGGCAGGTGACGGCAATCAGCCCCAGCATTTT | CASLAGDGNQPQHF
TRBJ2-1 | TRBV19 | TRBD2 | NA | TGTGCCAGTAGTATTACCCTAGCGGGGGGTCCGCAGTTCTTC | CASSITLAGGPQFF
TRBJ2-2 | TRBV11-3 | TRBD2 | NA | TGTGCCAGCAGCTTGGGACTAGCCCGCACCGGGGAGCTGTTTTTT | CASSLGLARTGELFF
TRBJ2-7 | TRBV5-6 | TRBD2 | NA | TGTGCCAGCAGCGAACTAGCGGGGAATTCCTACGAGCAGTACTTC | CASSELAGNSYEQYF
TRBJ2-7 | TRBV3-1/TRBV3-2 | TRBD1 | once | TGTGCCAGCAGTCGGCCGGGACAGGGGACCTACGAGCAGTACTTC | CASSRPGQGTYEQYF
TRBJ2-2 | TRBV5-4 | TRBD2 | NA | TGTGCCAGCAGCCCGGACGGCACTAGCGGGAGCCTAGGCGGGGAGCTGTTTTTT | CASSPDGTSGSLGGELFF
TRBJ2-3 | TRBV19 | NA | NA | TGTGCCAGTAGTATCCCCACAGGGCGGGATACGCAGTATTTT | CASSIPTGRDTQYF
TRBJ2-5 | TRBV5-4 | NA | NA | TGTGCCAGCAGCTTGCGGCCTGGAGTGGAGACCCAGTACTTC | CASSLRPGVETQYF
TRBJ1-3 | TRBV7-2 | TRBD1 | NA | TGTGCCAGCAGCCCCCAAGCTACAGGGGGCGCGGGAAACACCATATATTTT | CASSPQATGGAGNTIYF
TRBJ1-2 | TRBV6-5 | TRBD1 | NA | TGTGCCAGCGGGACAGGGGCACCCTATGGCTACACCTTC | CASGTGAPYGYTF
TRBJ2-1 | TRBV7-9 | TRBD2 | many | TGTGCCAGCAGCTTAGGACTAGCGGGCCGGGGCTCCTACAATGAGCAGTTCTTC | CASSLGLAGRGSYNEQFF
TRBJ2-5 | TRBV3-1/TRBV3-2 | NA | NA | TGTGCCAGCAGCCAAGATAAGCTCGTGCAAGAGACCCAGTACTTC | CASSQDKLVQETQYF
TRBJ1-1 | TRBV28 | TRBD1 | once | TGTGCCAGCAGTCTTCGACAGGGTCGGGCTGAAGCTTTCTTT | CASSLRQGRAEAFF
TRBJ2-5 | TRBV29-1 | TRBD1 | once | TGCAGCGTTGGGTCTACAGGGGCCGTCCGGGAGACCCAGTACTTC | CSVGSTGAVRETQYF
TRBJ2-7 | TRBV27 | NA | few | TGTGCCAGCAGTTTCTCCAGCTCCTACGAGCAGTACTTC | CASSFSSSYEQYF
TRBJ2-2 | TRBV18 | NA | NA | TGTGCCAGCTCACTAACGCGGAACGGGGAGCTGTTTTTT | CASSLTRNGELFF
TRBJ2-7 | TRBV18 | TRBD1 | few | TGTGCCAGCTCACTAACGACAGGGGGCAAAAGCTACGAGCAGTACTTC | CASSLTTGGKSYEQYF
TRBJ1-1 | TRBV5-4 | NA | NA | TGTGCCAGCACCATTGACATTTGGAACACTGAAGCTTTCTTT | CASTIDIWNTEAFF
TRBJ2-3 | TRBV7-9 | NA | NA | TGTGCCAGCAGCTTAGGGCTAGTTACAGATACGCAGTATTTT | CASSLGLVTDTQYF
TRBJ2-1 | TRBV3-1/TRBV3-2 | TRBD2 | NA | TGTGCCAGCAGCCCCGGAGCGGGAGCCAAGGGGAACAATGAGCAGTTCTTC | CASSPGAGAKGNNEQFF
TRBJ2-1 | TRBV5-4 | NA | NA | TGTGCCAGCAGCTTGGAACTGGACTACCCCCTCAATGAGCAGTTCTTC | CASSLELDYPLNEQFF
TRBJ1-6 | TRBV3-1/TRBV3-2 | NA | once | TGTGCCAGCAGCCAAGATCGAGGGCTACCCCTCCACTTT | CASSQDRGLPLHF
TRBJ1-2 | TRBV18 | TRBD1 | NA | TGTGCCAGCTCATTCCTAGACAGGGAAGAAGGCTACACCTTC | CASSFLDREEGYTF
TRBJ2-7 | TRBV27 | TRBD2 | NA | TGTGCCAGCAGCCACCGTTCGGGGGGATCTGCGTACGAGCGGTACTTC | CASSHRSGGSAYERYF
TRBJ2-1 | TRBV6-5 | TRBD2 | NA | TGTGCCAGCAGTTATCTAGCGGGGGAAAATGAGCAGTTCTTC | CASSYLAGENEQFF
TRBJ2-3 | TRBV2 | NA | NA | TGTGCCAGCAGTGAAGCAGCAGGGAACACAGATACGCAGTATTTT | CASSEAAGNTDTQYF
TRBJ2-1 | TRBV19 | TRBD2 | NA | TGTGCCAGTAGGAGCGGGGGGGGCAATGAGCAGTTCTTC | CASRSGGGNEQFF
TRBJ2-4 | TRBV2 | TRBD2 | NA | TGTGCCAGCACCCCAGAAGGGAGGGGCATTCAGTACTTC | CASTPEGRGIQYF
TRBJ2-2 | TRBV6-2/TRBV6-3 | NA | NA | TGTGCCAGCAGTTACGAGGGGGCGGGGACCGGGGAGCTGTTTTTT | CASSYEGAGTGELFF
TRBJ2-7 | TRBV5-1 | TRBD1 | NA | TGCGCCAGCAGCAAGAGGACAGGGGAGGCGGTGCAGTACTTC | CASSKRTGEAVQYF
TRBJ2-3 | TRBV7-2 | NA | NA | TGTGCCAGCAGCCAATCGGGGTTCACAGATACGCAGTATTTT | CASSQSGFTDTQYF
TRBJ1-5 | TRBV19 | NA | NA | TGTGCCAGTAGTATCCGGACAGATAGCAATCAGCCCCAGCATTTT | CASSIRTDSNQPQHF
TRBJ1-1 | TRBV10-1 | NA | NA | TGCGCCAGCAGTACAGACAAGAACACTGAAGCTTTCTTT | CASSTDKNTEAFF
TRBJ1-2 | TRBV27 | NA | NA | TGTGCCAGCAGTTTAATGGGGGCAGGTACTAACTATGGCTACACCTTC | CASSLMGAGTNYGYTF
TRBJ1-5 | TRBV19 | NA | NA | TGTGCCAGTAGTATCAGGGGCAGGGCTAGCAATCAGCCCCAGCATTTT | CASSIRGRASNQPQHF
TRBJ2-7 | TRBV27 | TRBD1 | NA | TGTGCCAGCAGTCCTTCGACAGGGGGAGGCTACGAGCAGTACTTC | CASSPSTGGGYEQYF
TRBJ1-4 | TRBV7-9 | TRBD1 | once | TGTGCCAGCAGCGACCGGGACAGGGGTACGATCGGGACTAATGAAAAACTGTTTTTT | CASSDRDRGTIGTNEKLFF
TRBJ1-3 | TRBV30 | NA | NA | TGTGCCTGGAGCTTAGACAGCAACCGAAACACCATATATTTT | CAWSLDSNRNTIYF
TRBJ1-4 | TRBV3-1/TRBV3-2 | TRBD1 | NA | TGTGCCAGCAGCCCCACAGGGGTATGGGAAAAACTGTTTTTT | CASSPTGVWEKLFF